This T cell receptor beta chain was identified during a study of shared clonotypes between healthy human individuals. General study points: For sorted subsets, rarefaction showed incomplete sequencing despite large depth.

Remarks on this clone: As yet, its antigen is unknown.

Healthy adults negative for HIV, lacking recent acute infections or vaccinations, served as donors. CD4+ cells yielded CD45RA+ naive and CD45RA-negative memory subsets. Profiling relied on immunoSEQ multiplex PCR, and the TCRdb table lists in-frame clones only, not all of them. There are some 2,500,000 clones in the sample; around 90% occur only once, and more than 0.35% lies in the top ten. The specimen sequenced was naive CD4+ T cells from PBMCs. Subset defined: CD45RA+ positively selected. The receptor's source is a man in his late teens or twenties in good health. Some clones in this sample may be carry-over from other donors' samples.

The CDR3: CASSGLGQNEKLFF. CDR3 DNA: TGTGCCAGCAGTGGGCTCGGGCAAAATGAAAAACTGTTTTTT. J is TRBJ1-4 and V is TRBV6-1; D uncertain. CDR3 length equals 14 residues. The V and J ends lost 4 bases and 5 bases respectively, with 11 bases between them. Germline loops: CDR1 MNHNS, CDR2 SASEGT.